A single TCR beta chain is shown here with its context. V was clipped by 3 bases and J by 2 bases, with 6 bases between them. The CDR3 length is 13 residues. Germline values: CDR1 SGHTA, CDR2 FQGNSA. TCRdb processed the 5' RACE reads anew with MiXCR; each CDR3 protein has one entry. The sample carries hundreds of thousands of distinct CDR3 sequences, 21% recorded once. The data are from a study of identical twins. These data also featured in a second study, about T cells expressing NK-cell markers.

The chain is built from TRBV7-2 and TRBJ2-3; the D gene is possibly TRBD2 (5 bases). The sequenced material came from PBMCs. The TCR comes from a woman younger than 30 in good health. CDR3 sequence: CASSFGNTDTQYF. DNA of the CDR3: TGTGCCAGCAGCTTCGGGAACACAGATACGCAGTATTTT. Variable domain in full (rest from reference TRBV7-2 and TRBJ2-3): GAGVSQSPSNKVTEKGKDVELRCDPISGHTALYWYRQSLGQGLEFLIYFQGNSAPDKSGLPSDRFSAERTGGSVSTLTIQRTQQEDSAVYLCASSFGNTDTQYFGPGTRLTVL.